The 27 T cell receptor beta chains presented below share a single source sample, sequenced in a study of T cell repertoires in cytomegalovirus infection. TCRdb reprocessed the reads with MiXCR, giving one entry per CDR3 protein. The repertoire includes over 300,000 distinct CDR3 sequences, approximately 9.5% of them detected once, and 4.3% sits in the top ten. The material sequenced was PBMCs. These receptors all come from a human donor in good health (CMV status not recorded). Some clones in this sample may be carry-over from other donors' samples.

This clonotype has more than one count but fewer than ten. The chain has TRBV14 and TRBJ2-1; D tentatively reads TRBD1 or TRBD2 (6 bases each). The V end lost 1 base, the J end lost 2 bases, and 18 bases lay between the germline ends. Germline V CDR1 and CDR2: SGHDN, FVKESK. This CDR3 contains 18 residues. The CDR3 region is CASSQVRRGDGTYNEQFF. The CDR3 nucleotides are TGTGCCAGCAGCCAAGTCCGGAGGGGGGACGGAACCTACAATGAGCAGTTCTTC.

This clonotype was recorded at least ten times. CDR3 nucleotide sequence: TGTGCCAGCAGTCATACTGCTTTCTACAATGAGCAGTTCTTC. Residues: CASSHTAFYNEQFF. The V and J genes are TRBV12-3 or TRBV12-4 and TRBJ2-1; D remains unclear. This CDR3 comprises 14 residues. V gave up 5 bases and J gave up 3 bases, with 11 bases separating them.

There are many counts of this clonotype. V usage is TRBV12-3 or TRBV12-4 and J usage is TRBJ1-1; TRBD1 matches 7 bases. This CDR3 has 14 amino acids. V lost 4 bases and J lost 4; bases outside the gene matches: 6. CDR3 in DNA: TGTGCCAGCAGTTACGACAGGGATTTCACTGAAGCTTTCTTT. Amino acid sequence: CASSYDRDFTEAFF.

This clonotype appeared a few times. The chain couples TRBV7-2 to TRBJ1-1; D is uncertain. Trimming cost V 1 base and J 4 bases, with 13 bases left between them. The V gene's germline CDR1 is SGHTA and CDR2 FQGNSA. The CDR3 totals 15 residues. The CDR3 region has the DNA TGTGCCAGCAGCTTAGTCCCGGGGAGGCTCACTGAAGCTTTCTTT. It codes for CASSLVPGRLTEAFF.

The table lists this clonotype with many counts. This sequence joins TRBV7-9 and TRBJ2-6, with D perhaps matching TRBD2 (6 bases). Trimming left V 4 bases short and J 0 bases short, with 16 bases between. The CDR3 is made up of 18 amino acids. The V gene's germline CDR1 is SEHNR and CDR2 FQNEAQ (reference sequence). The chain's CDR3 is CASSSQGWRDSGANVLTF. DNA of the CDR3: TGTGCCAGCAGCTCCCAAGGTTGGAGGGACTCTGGGGCCAACGTCCTGACTTTC. Full variable domain (missing parts from reference TRBV7-9 and TRBJ2-6): DTGVSQNPRHKITKRGQNVTFRCDPISEHNRLYWYRQTLGQGPEFLTYFQNEAQLEKSRLLSDRFSAERPKGSFSTLEIQRTEQGDSAMYLCASSSQGWRDSGANVLTFGAGSRLTVL.

This clonotype showed up just a few times. This chain connects TRBV12-3 or TRBV12-4 to TRBJ2-3; TRBD1 might be the D (6 bases). V was cut by 5 bases and J by 6 bases, with 18 bases left in between. This CDR3 is built from 15 residues. The CDR3 region has the DNA TGTGCCAGCAGTCCCTACAGGGTTTTGACGGATACGCAGTATTTT. This sequence encodes CASSPYRVLTDTQYF.

Details on this clonotype: Possible read error: a much larger clone is one base away. This is likely a read error, given that the CDR3 carries no conserved phenylalanine or tryptophan at its end. V usage is TRBV6-1 and J usage is TRBJ2-7; no reliable D call. V lost 7 bases, J lost 1 base, and 14 bases lay in between. CDR1 is MNHNS and CDR2 is SASEGT in the germline V gene. This CDR3 is built from 14 residues. The CDR3 reads CASKKGLGSYEQYL. The CDR3 bases are TGTGCCAGCAAAAAGGGTCTCGGGTCCTACGAGCAGTACCTC.

The DNA of the CDR3 is TGTGCCAGCACCCAACCCGTCTCCGGGGCCACCTACGAGCAGTACTTC. This gives the protein CASTQPVSGATYEQYF. The chain has TRBV28 and TRBJ2-7; perhaps D is TRBD1 or TRBD2 (5 bases each). V gave up 7 bases and J gave up 2 bases, with 21 bases separating them. The CDR3 has 16 amino acids. CDR1 is MDHEN, CDR2 SYDVKM, per germline.

V usage is TRBV12-3 or TRBV12-4 and J usage is TRBJ2-3; TRBD2 matches at 8 bases. The CDR3 contains 14 residues. V was clipped by 5 bases and J by 1 base; unmatched bases: 2. CDR3 in DNA: TGTGCCAGCAGTATACTAGCGGGCACAGATACGCAGTATTTT. It codes for CASSILAGTDTQYF.

The chain is built from TRBV7-3 and TRBJ2-1; 7 positions agree with TRBD1. The CDR3 length is 14 residues. Germline CDR1 reads SGHTA; CDR2 reads FQGTGA. The V gene end was trimmed by 0 bases and the J gene end by 5 bases; junction bases not matched to a gene: 1. The CDR3 DNA sequence: TGTGCCAGCAGCTTAACCGGGACAGACAATGAGCAGTTCTTC. This sequence encodes CASSLTGTDNEQFF.

This clonotype was detected only a few times. The rearrangement uses TRBV6-6 and TRBJ2-7; possibly TRBD1 or TRBD2 for D (5 bases each). V lost 7 bases to trimming and J lost 4 bases, with 14 bases between them. Per germline, CDR1 MNHNY and CDR2 SVGAGI (reference sequence). The CDR3 has 13 amino acids. In nucleotides, the CDR3 is TGTGCCAGCATTGGGACCTCTAATTACGAGCAGTACTTC. Protein sequence: CASIGTSNYEQYF.

There are a few counts of this clonotype. The chain combines TRBV5-8 with TRBJ2-2; D gene uncertain. From germline, CDR1 is SGHTS and CDR2 YDEGEE. This CDR3 is 17 amino acids long. V lost 0 bases to trimming and J lost 5 bases, with 17 bases between them. The DNA for the CDR3 is TGTGCCAGCAGCTTGGAGTTGCGAACCCTCCGGACCGGGGAGCTGTTTTTT. Translation: CASSLELRTLRTGELFF.

In this sample, this clonotype turned up many times. The V call is TRBV6-2 or TRBV6-3, the J call TRBJ2-4, with a weak D call TRBD2 (5 bases). Germline V gives CDR1 MNHEY, CDR2 SVGEGT. V gave up 2 bases and J gave up 1 base, with 9 bases separating them. This CDR3 has 15 residues. In DNA, the CDR3 is TGTGCCAGCAGTTACGGGAGTTCGGCCAAAAACATTCAGTACTTC. Translation gives CASSYGSSAKNIQYF.

The rearrangement uses TRBV12-3 or TRBV12-4 and TRBJ2-6; D is unclear. Trimming shortened V by 5 bases and J by 0 bases, and 17 bases separated the two germline ends. The CDR3 runs to 18 residues. The CDR3 DNA follows: TGTGCCAGCAGTAACCGGGCCGGTGTATACTCTGGGGCCAACGTCCTGACTTTC. Its protein product is CASSNRAGVYSGANVLTF.

This clonotype was seen only a few times. The rearrangement links TRBV7-2 to TRBJ2-1; D not certain. The CDR3 loop spans 12 amino acids. Germline V gene sequence: CDR1 SGHTA, CDR2 FQGNSA. V gave up 4 bases and J gave up 9 bases, with 10 bases separating them. CDR3 protein: CASSSFLVEQFF. The DNA for the CDR3 is TGTGCCAGCAGCTCCTTTTTGGTTGAGCAGTTCTTC.

This clonotype occurred a few times. V gene TRBV7-8 combines with J gene TRBJ2-7; tentative D call: TRBD2 (6 bases). The V end lost 5 bases, the J end lost 2 bases, and 19 bases lay between the germline ends. This CDR3 contains 16 residues. CDR1 is SGHVS and CDR2 is FQNEAQ in the germline V gene. DNA of the CDR3: TGTGCCAGCAGCCGCCGGGACTTGGGGCCCCCCTACGAGCAGTACTTC. Encoded protein: CASSRRDLGPPYEQYF. The variable domain in full, with the rest retrieved from reference TRBV7-8 and TRBJ2-7, is GAGVSQSPRYKVAKRGQDVALRCDPISGHVSLFWYQQALGQGPEFLTYFQNEAQLDKSGLPSDRFFAERPEGSVSTLKIQRTQQEDSAVYLCASSRRDLGPPYEQYFGPGTRLTVT.

The V and J genes are TRBV28 and TRBJ2-7; the D is unclear. The V end lost 5 bases, the J end lost 3 bases, and 5 bases lay between the germline ends. The germline V gene encodes CDR1 MDHEN and CDR2 SYDVKM. CDR3 length: 11 residues. For the CDR3, the DNA is TGTGCCAGCAGTCGTTTCTACGAGCAGTACTTC. Residues: CASSRFYEQYF.

In its sample, this clonotype was seen many times. J is TRBJ2-5 and V is TRBV7-8, with a possible D match to TRBD2 (6 bases). The CDR3 is made up of 14 amino acids. Trimming cost V 3 bases and J 3 bases, with 11 bases left between them. Germline CDR1 and CDR2: SGHVS and FQNEAQ. The CDR3 DNA reads TGTGCCAGCAGCTTCCTCGGGGGAGAAGAGACCCAGTACTTC. Protein: CASSFLGGEETQYF.

The sample holds a few counts of this clonotype. The chain carries TRBV14 and TRBJ1-1; D not certain. Trimming cost V 1 base and J 3 bases, with 9 bases left between them. CDR3 size: 14 residues. Per the germline V gene, CDR1 is SGHDN and CDR2 is FVKESK. CDR3 sequence reads: CASSQVYGDTEAFF. CDR3 bases: TGTGCCAGCAGCCAAGTGTACGGGGACACTGAAGCTTTCTTT.

This clonotype was observed at least ten times. This chain joins TRBV7-2 and TRBJ2-2, with TRBD2 identical over 9 bases. The length of the CDR3 is 16 residues. CDR1 and CDR2 from the germline V gene are SGHTA and FQGNSA. The V and J ends lost 7 bases and 4 bases, in that order; junction bases with no gene match: 10. The CDR3 here is CASTSRAGGGTGELFF. The CDR3, as DNA: TGTGCCAGCACCTCCCGAGCGGGAGGAGGCACCGGGGAGCTGTTTTTT. Based on the CDR3 plus reference TRBV7-2 and TRBJ2-2, the full variable domain is GAGVSQSPSNKVTEKGKDVELRCDPISGHTALYWYRQSLGQGLEFLIYFQGNSAPDKSGLPSDRFSAERTGGSVSTLTIQRTQQEDSAVYLCASTSRAGGGTGELFFGEGSRLTVL.

The table lists this clonotype with many counts. V and J are TRBV11-2 and TRBJ2-3; D gene uncertain. The germline gives CDR1 SGHAT, CDR2 FQNNGV. The ends were cut back, 3 bases at V and 0 bases at J, with 13 bases in the middle. The length of the CDR3 is 16 residues. The chain's CDR3 is CASSFIKSVSTDTQYF. The CDR3 coding sequence is TGTGCCAGCAGCTTTATAAAGTCGGTGAGCACAGATACGCAGTATTTT. The whole variable domain, filled in from reference TRBV11-2 and TRBJ2-3, reads EAGVAQSPRYKIIEKRQSVAFWCNPISGHATLYWYQQILGQGPKLLIQFQNNGVVDDSQLPKDRFSAERLKGVDSTLKIQPAKLEDSAVYLCASSFIKSVSTDTQYFGPGTRLTVL.

This clonotype turned up a few times. The rearrangement joins TRBV6-6 to TRBJ1-6; D gene unclear. CDR1 is MNHNY and CDR2 is SVGAGI in the germline V gene (reference sequence). The ends were cut back, 6 bases at V and 6 bases at J, with 3 bases in the middle. This CDR3 is built from 11 residues. The CDR3 DNA reads as TGTGCCAGCAGGGTTAATTCACCCCTCCACTTT. As protein: CASRVNSPLHF.

This clonotype was counted many times. The chain employs TRBV28 and TRBJ2-2; the match to TRBD2 covers 7 bases. Germline V CDR1 and CDR2: MDHEN, SYDVKM. J lost 0 bases, V lost 4 bases, and 5 bases had no gene match. The CDR3 covers 16 residues. The DNA of the CDR3 is TGTGCCAGCAGTTGGCCTAGCGGAACGAACACCGGGGAGCTGTTTTTT. This gives the protein CASSWPSGTNTGELFF.

This clonotype was seen at least ten times. The V gene is TRBV7-2, the J gene TRBJ2-5, with 15 bases lining up with TRBD2. Germline lookup yields CDR1 SGHTA and CDR2 FQGNSA. This CDR3 region has 18 residues. V gave up 4 bases and J gave up 5 bases; unmatched junction bases: 11. Written as DNA, the CDR3 is TGTGCCAGCAGCTCTGGACTAGCGGGGGGGCCTTCTCAGGAGACCCAGTACTTC. Translating it yields CASSSGLAGGPSQETQYF.

This clonotype was seen repeatedly, ten times or more. The DNA for the CDR3 is TGTGCCAGCAGCTTGCGGACTAGCGGGAGGCTCACCGGGGAGCTGTTTTTT. This sequence encodes CASSLRTSGRLTGELFF. The chain links TRBV7-2 to TRBJ2-2; 14 positions agree with TRBD2. V lost 3 bases to trimming and J lost 4 bases; unmatched junction nucleotides: 4. There are 17 residues in the CDR3. The germline V gene has CDR1 SGHTA and CDR2 FQGNSA.

The V call is TRBV7-9, the J call TRBJ1-1; no reliable D call. Trimming left V 5 bases short and J 1 base short, with 14 bases between. The CDR3 contains 15 residues. CDR1 SEHNR and CDR2 FQNEAQ come from the germline V gene (reference sequence). Written as DNA, the CDR3 is TGTGCCAGCAGCCCCCAAGGGTCCGGGAACACTGAAGCTTTCTTT. Protein sequence: CASSPQGSGNTEAFF.

A few counts support this clonotype. This sequence joins TRBV2 and TRBJ2-4, with 7 bases that match TRBD1. Germline values: CDR1 SNHLY, CDR2 FYNNEI. The CDR3 has 14 residues. J gave up 3 bases and V 8 bases, and 7 bases lay outside the gene matches. CDR3 DNA: TGTGCCAGCGTGGGGGCAGGGGGCAAAAACATTCAGTACTTC. Amino acids: CASVGAGGKNIQYF.